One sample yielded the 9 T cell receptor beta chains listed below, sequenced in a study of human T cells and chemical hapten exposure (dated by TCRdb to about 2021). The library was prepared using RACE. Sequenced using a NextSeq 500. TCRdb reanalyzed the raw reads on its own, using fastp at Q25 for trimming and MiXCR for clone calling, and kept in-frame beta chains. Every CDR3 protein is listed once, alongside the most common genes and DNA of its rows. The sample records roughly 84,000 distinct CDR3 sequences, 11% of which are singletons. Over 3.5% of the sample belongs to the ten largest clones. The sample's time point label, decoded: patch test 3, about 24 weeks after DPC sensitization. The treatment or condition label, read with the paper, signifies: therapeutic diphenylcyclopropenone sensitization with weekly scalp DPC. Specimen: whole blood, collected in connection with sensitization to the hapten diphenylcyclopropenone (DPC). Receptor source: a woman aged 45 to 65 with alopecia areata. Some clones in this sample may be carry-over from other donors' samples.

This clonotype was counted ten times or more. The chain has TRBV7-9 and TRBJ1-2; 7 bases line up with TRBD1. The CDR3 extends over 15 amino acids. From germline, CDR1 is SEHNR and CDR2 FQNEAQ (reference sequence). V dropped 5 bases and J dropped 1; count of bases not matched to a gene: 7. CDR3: CASSGGTDFNYGYTF. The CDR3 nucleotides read TGTGCCAGCAGCGGAGGGACAGATTTTAACTATGGCTACACCTTC. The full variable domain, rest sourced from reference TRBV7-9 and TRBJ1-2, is DTGVSQNPRHKITKRGQNVTFRCDPISEHNRLYWYRQTLGQGPEFLTYFQNEAQLEKSRLLSDRFSAERPKGSFSTLEIQRTEQGDSAMYLCASSGGTDFNYGYTFGSGTRLTVV.

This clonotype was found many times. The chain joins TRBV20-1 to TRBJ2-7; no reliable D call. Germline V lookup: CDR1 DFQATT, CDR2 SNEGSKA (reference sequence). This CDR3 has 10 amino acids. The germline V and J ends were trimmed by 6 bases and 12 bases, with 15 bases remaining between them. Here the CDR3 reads CSALGLGAYF. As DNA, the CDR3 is TGCAGTGCGCTTGGCCTAGGCGCGTACTTC.

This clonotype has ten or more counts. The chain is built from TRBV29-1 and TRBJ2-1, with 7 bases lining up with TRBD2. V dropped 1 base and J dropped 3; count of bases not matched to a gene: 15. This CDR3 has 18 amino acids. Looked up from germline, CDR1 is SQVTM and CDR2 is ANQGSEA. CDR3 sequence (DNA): TGCAGCGTTGAAGTCGGGACTATCACCGGGGGGTTCTACAATGAGCAGTTCTTC. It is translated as CSVEVGTITGGFYNEQFF.

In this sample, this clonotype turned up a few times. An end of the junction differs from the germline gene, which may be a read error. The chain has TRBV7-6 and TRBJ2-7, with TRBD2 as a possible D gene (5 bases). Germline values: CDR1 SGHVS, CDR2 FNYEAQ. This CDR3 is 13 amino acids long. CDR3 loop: CASSLAFERGLVF. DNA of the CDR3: TGTGCCAGCAGCTTAGCCTTCGAGCGCGGGCTCGTCTTC. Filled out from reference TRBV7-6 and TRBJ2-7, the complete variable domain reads GAGVSQSPRYKVTKRGQDVALRCDPISGHVSLYWYRQALGQGPEFLTYFNYEAQQDKSGLPNDRFSAERPEGSISTLTIQRTEQRDSAMYRCASSLAFERGLVFGPGTRLTVT.

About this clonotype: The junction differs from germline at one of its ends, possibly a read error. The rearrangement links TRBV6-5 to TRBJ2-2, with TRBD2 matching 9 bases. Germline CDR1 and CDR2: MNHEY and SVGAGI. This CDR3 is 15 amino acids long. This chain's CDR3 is CANSLRLAAWGELFF. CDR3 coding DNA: TGTGCCAACAGTCTTCGACTAGCGGCCTGGGGGGAGCTGTTTTTT.

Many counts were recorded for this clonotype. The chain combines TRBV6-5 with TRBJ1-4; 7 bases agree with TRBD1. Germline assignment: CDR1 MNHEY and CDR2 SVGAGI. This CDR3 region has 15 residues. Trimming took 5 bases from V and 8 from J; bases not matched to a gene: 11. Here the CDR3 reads CASSPLTGRNEKLFF. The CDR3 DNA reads TGTGCCAGCAGTCCCCTGACAGGGCGTAACGAAAAACTGTTTTTT.

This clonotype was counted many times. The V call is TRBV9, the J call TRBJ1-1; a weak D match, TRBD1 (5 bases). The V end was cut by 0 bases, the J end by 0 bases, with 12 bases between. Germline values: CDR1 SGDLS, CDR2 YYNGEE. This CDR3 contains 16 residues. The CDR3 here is CASSVASGLMNTEAFF. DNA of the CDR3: TGTGCCAGCAGCGTAGCCTCGGGACTCATGAACACTGAAGCTTTCTTT.

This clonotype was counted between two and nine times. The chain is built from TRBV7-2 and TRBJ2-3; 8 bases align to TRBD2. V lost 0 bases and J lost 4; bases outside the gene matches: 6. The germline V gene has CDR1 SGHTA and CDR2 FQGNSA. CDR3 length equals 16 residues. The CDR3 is CASSLAPAGGADTQYF. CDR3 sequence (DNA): TGTGCCAGCAGCTTAGCCCCGGCGGGAGGAGCAGATACGCAGTATTTT.

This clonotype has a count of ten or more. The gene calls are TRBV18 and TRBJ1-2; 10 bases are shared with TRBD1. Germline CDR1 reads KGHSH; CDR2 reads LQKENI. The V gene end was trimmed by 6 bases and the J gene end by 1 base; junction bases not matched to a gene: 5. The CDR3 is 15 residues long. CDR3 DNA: TGTGCCAGCTCTCCTGACAGGGGGCTTAACTATGGCTACACCTTC. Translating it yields CASSPDRGLNYGYTF.